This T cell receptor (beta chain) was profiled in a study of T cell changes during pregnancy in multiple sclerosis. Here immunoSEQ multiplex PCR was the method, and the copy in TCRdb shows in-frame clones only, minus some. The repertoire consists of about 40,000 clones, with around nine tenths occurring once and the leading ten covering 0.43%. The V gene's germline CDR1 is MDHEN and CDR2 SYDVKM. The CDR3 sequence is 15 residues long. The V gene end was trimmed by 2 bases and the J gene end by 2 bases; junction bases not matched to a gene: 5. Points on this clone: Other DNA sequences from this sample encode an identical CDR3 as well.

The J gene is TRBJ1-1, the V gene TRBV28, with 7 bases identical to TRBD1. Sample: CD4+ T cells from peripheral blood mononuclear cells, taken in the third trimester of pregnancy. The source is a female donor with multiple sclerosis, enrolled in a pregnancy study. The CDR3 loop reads CASSLPGQLNTEAFF. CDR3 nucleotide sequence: TGTGCCAGCAGTTTACCGGGACAGTTAAACACTGAAGCTTTCTTT.